These 14 T cell receptor beta chains were all obtained from the same sample, sequenced in a study of T-cell reconstitution after alpha-beta-depleted transplantation in children. Library preparation (for TCRbeta) was performed with unique molecular identifiers. MiXCR, run by TCRdb on the PCR reads, gives a single entry per CDR3 protein. The repertoire has some 600,000 distinct CDR3 sequences, 10% to 15% of them found once; the top ten carry 2% to 2.5%. This specimen consisted of PBMCs, mostly from graft donor cells, obtained 360 days after TCRalphabeta/CD19-depleted stem cell transplant. The receptors were sampled from a male patient between 5 and 17 years old who had a stem cell transplant for acute myeloid leukemia, so the T cells may come from the graft donor.

This clonotype occurred a few times. The rearrangement links TRBV6-2 or TRBV6-3 to TRBJ2-3; D call uncertain. The germline CDR1 and CDR2 sequences are MNHEY and SVGEGT. The CDR3 runs to 14 residues. Deletions cut 2 bases from V and 2 bases from J, with 8 bases between. The CDR3 bases are TGTGCCAGCAGTTACCTAGACTTCACAGATACGCAGTATTTT. This gives the protein CASSYLDFTDTQYF.

This clonotype was counted many times. The V call is TRBV7-2, the J call TRBJ2-1; 13 bases match TRBD2. The germline CDR1 and CDR2 sequences are SGHTA and FQGNSA. This CDR3 comprises 17 residues. V gave up 1 base and J gave up 2 bases; unmatched junction bases: 2. The CDR3 region is CASSLVGLAGTYNEQFF. CDR3 DNA: TGTGCCAGCAGCTTAGTGGGACTAGCGGGGACCTACAATGAGCAGTTCTTC.

The chain carries TRBV18 and TRBJ2-5; D uncertain. V gave up 3 bases and J gave up 2 bases, with 7 bases separating them. Germline CDR1 KGHSH, CDR2 LQKENI. The CDR3 loop spans 13 amino acids. CDR3: CASSPAPQETQYF. Written as DNA, the CDR3 is TGTGCCAGCTCACCGGCCCCGCAAGAGACCCAGTACTTC. The variable domain in full, with the rest retrieved from reference TRBV18 and TRBJ2-5, is NAGVMQNPRHLVRRRGQEARLRCSPMKGHSHVYWYRQLPEEGLKFMVYLQKENIIDESGMPKERFSAEFPKEGPSILRIQQVVRGDSAAYFCASSPAPQETQYFGPGTRLLVL.

This clonotype was detected only a few times. The genes are TRBV7-2 and TRBJ2-7; no definite D call. Germline CDR1 is SGHTA and CDR2 is FQGNSA. This CDR3 is built from 14 residues. Trimming took 2 bases from V and 6 from J, leaving 14 bases between them. The CDR3 nucleotides are TGTGCCAGCAGCTTACTTGACTTCTCTACCGAGCAGTACTTC. Amino acid sequence: CASSLLDFSTEQYF.

V gene TRBV5-1 combines with J gene TRBJ2-1, with 9 bases aligning to TRBD2. The CDR3 extends over 17 amino acids. Germline lookup yields CDR1 SGHRS and CDR2 YFSETQ. The J segment lost 9 bases and the V segment lost 4 bases, leaving 17 bases of the junction unmatched. The CDR3 region is CASSPTMRAGGQIEQFF. CDR3 nucleotides: TGCGCCAGCAGCCCAACGATGAGGGCGGGAGGGCAGATTGAGCAGTTCTTC.

This sequence joins TRBV27 and TRBJ2-3; D unclear. V gave up 6 bases and J gave up 6 bases, with 10 bases separating them. There are 12 residues in the CDR3. Germline CDR1 reads MNHEY; CDR2 reads SMNVEV (reference sequence). The CDR3 reads CASSRRPDTQYF. The CDR3 nucleotides read TGTGCCAGCAGCCGCCGTCCGGATACGCAGTATTTT.

The sample holds many counts of this clonotype. The chain combines TRBV28 with TRBJ2-2, with TRBD2 identical over 11 bases. Trimming cost V 3 bases and J 13 bases; bases outside gene matches: 7. The CDR3 is 14 residues long. Looked up from germline, CDR1 is MDHEN and CDR2 is SYDVKM. The CDR3 DNA is TGTGCCAGCAGTTTTCTGATAGCGGGAGGGCCGCTGTTTTTT. This codes for CASSFLIAGGPLFF.

The rearrangement uses TRBV4-3 and TRBJ2-7, with TRBD2 identical over 9 bases. This CDR3 region has 16 residues. Germline V gene lookup returns CDR1 LGHNA and CDR2 YSLEER. The V segment lost 0 bases and the J segment 5 bases; nucleotides outside the gene matches: 8. CDR3 bases: TGCGCCAGCAGCCAAGATGGGGCTAGCGGGAACGACGAGCAGTACTTC. Protein sequence: CASSQDGASGNDEQYF.

CDR3 sequence reads: CASSISTGANTF. For the CDR3, the DNA is TGTGCCAGTAGTATATCGACAGGGGCTAACACCTTC. This chain uses TRBV19 with TRBJ1-2, with 8 bases matching TRBD1. This CDR3 spans 12 amino acids. The trim removed 2 bases at V and 12 bases at J, leaving 5 bases unmatched. The germline gives CDR1 LNHDA, CDR2 SQIVND (reference sequence).

This chain connects TRBV5-1 to TRBJ2-2; 10 positions match TRBD2. This CDR3 has 17 residues. J was trimmed by 5 bases and V by 0 bases; bases with no gene match: 7. CDR1 and CDR2 (germline): SGHRS, YFSETQ. Here the CDR3 reads CASSLGLAGASTGELFF. CDR3 DNA sequence: TGCGCCAGCAGCTTGGGTCTAGCGGGAGCAAGTACCGGGGAGCTGTTTTTT.

The chain couples TRBV6-5 to TRBJ1-4; 8 nucleotides match TRBD1. Germline V lookup: CDR1 MNHEY, CDR2 SVGAGI. Trimming removed 4 bases from V and 8 bases from J; junction bases left unmatched: 9. The CDR3 spans 15 residues. The CDR3 coding sequence is TGTGCCAGCAGTTGGACAGGGTACGATCGCGAAAAACTGTTTTTT. This translates into CASSWTGYDREKLFF.

The rearrangement links TRBV7-9 to TRBJ2-7; no clear D. The CDR3 spans 13 residues. In germline, CDR1 is SEHNR, CDR2 FQNEAQ (reference sequence). V was cut by 2 bases and J by 7 bases, with 12 bases left in between. CDR3 loop: CASSLPIVGEQYF. The CDR3, as DNA: TGTGCCAGCAGCTTACCTATTGTGGGGGAGCAGTACTTC.

The chain joins TRBV20-1 to TRBJ2-5; 7 bases are a match to TRBD2. Losses at the gene ends were 3 bases for V and 4 bases for J; bases not matched to a gene: 11. CDR1 is DFQATT, CDR2 SNEGSKA, per germline (reference sequence). This CDR3 contains 15 residues. For the CDR3, the DNA is TGCAGTGCTAGCTACGGGGCGGGAGTGCCAGAGACCCAGTACTTC. Protein product: CSASYGAGVPETQYF.

This clonotype has a handful of counts. This chain uses TRBV9 with TRBJ2-7, with TRBD1 matching over 7 bases. The V gene end was trimmed by 2 bases and the J gene end by 2 bases; junction bases not matched to a gene: 4. This CDR3 spans 14 amino acids. Germline V gene data show CDR1 as SGDLS and CDR2 as YYNGEE. The CDR3 coding sequence is TGTGCCAGCAGCGTTCGGACAGGAACCTACGAGCAGTACTTC. This sequence encodes CASSVRTGTYEQYF.